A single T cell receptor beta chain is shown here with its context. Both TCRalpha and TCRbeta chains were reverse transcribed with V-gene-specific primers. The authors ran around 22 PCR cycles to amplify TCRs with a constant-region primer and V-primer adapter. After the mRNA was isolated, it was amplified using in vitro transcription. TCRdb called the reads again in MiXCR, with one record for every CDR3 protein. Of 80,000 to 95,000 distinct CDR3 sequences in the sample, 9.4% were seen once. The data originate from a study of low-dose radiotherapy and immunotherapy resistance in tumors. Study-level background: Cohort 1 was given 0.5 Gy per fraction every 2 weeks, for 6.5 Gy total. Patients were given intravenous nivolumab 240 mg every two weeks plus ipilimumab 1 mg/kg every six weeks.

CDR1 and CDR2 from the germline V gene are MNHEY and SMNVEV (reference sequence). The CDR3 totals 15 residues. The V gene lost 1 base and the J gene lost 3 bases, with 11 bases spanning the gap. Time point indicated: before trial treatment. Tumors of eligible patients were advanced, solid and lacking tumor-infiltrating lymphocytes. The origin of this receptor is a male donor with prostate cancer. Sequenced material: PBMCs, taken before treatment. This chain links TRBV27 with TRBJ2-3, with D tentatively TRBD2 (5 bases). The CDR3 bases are TGTGCCAGCAGTTTATTAGGCCGAGGGACAGATACGCAGTATTTT. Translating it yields CASSLLGRGTDTQYF.